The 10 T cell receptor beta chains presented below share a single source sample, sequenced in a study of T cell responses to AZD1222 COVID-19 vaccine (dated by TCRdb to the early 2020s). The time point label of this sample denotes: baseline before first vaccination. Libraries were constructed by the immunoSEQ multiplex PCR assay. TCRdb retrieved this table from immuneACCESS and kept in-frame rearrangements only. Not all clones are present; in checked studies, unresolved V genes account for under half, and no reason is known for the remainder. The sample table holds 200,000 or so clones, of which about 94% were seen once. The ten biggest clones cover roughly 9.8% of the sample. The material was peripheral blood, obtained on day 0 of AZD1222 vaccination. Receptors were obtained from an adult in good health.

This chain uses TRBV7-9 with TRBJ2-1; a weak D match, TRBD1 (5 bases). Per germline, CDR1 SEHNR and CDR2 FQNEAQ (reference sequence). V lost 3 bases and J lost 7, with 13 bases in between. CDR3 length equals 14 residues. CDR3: CASSLSDSKNEQFF. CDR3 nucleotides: TGTGCCAGCAGCTTGTCAGACAGTAAAAATGAGCAGTTCTTC.

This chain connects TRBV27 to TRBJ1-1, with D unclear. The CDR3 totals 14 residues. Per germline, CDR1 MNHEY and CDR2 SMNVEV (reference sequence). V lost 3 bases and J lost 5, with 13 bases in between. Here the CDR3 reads CASSLIRGGTEAFF. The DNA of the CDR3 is TGTGCCAGCAGTTTGATCCGGGGAGGGACTGAAGCTTTCTTT.

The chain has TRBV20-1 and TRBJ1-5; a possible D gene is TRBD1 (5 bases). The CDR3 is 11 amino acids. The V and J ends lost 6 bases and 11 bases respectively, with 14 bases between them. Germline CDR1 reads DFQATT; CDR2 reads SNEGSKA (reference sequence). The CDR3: CSARQTAAQHF. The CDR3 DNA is TGCAGTGCCCGACAGACGGCGGCCCAGCATTTT.

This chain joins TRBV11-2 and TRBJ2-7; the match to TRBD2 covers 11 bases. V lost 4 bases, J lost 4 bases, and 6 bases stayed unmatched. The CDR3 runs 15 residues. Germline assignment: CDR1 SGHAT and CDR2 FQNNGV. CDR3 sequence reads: CASSSVAGGSYEQYF. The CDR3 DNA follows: TGTGCCAGCAGCTCGGTAGCGGGAGGGAGTTACGAGCAGTACTTC.

The CDR3: CASSSIPDEQFF. In DNA form, the CDR3 reads TGTGCCAGCAGCTCCATACCCGATGAGCAGTTCTTC. The V gene is TRBV5-4, the J gene TRBJ2-1; D ambiguous. The V end lost 3 bases, the J end lost 8 bases, and 9 bases lay between the germline ends. The CDR3 loop spans 12 amino acids. Germline assignment: CDR1 SGHNT and CDR2 YYREEE (reference sequence).

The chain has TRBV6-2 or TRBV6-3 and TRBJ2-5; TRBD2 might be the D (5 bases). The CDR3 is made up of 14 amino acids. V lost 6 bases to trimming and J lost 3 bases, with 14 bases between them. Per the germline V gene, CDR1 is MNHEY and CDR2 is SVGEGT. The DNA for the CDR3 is TGTGCCAGCAGCCGAAGGGAGTGGGAAGAGACCCAGTACTTC. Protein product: CASSRREWEETQYF.

CDR3 in amino acids: CASSEWGGDQPQHF. Written as DNA, the CDR3 is TGTGCCAGCAGTGAATGGGGCGGCGATCAGCCCCAGCATTTT. The rearrangement uses TRBV25-1 and TRBJ1-5; tentatively, D is TRBD1 (5 bases). The germline V gene encodes CDR1 MGHDK and CDR2 SYGVNS. This CDR3 is built from 14 residues. Trimming shortened V by 1 base and J by 5 bases, and 9 bases separated the two germline ends.

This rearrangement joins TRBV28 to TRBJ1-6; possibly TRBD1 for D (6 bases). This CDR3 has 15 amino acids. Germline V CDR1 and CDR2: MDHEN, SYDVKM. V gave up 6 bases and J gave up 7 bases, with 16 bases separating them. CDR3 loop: CASSPPQGINSPLHF. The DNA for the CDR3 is TGTGCCAGCAGCCCCCCCCAGGGGATAAATTCACCCCTCCACTTT.

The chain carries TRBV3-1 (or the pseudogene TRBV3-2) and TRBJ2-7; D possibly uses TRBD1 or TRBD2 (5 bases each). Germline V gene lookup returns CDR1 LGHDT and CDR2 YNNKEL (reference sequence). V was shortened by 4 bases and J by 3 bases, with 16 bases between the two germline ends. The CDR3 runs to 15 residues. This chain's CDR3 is CASSLTGDLLYEQYF. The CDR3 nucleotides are TGTGCCAGCAGCCTCACCGGGGACCTTCTCTACGAGCAGTACTTC.

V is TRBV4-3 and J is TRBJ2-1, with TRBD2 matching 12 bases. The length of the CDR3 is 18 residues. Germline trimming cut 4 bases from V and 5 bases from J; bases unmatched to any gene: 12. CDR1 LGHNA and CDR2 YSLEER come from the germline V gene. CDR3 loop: CASSPGTSGRPLNNEQFF. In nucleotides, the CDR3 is TGCGCCAGCAGCCCTGGGACTAGCGGGCGCCCTCTAAACAATGAGCAGTTCTTC.